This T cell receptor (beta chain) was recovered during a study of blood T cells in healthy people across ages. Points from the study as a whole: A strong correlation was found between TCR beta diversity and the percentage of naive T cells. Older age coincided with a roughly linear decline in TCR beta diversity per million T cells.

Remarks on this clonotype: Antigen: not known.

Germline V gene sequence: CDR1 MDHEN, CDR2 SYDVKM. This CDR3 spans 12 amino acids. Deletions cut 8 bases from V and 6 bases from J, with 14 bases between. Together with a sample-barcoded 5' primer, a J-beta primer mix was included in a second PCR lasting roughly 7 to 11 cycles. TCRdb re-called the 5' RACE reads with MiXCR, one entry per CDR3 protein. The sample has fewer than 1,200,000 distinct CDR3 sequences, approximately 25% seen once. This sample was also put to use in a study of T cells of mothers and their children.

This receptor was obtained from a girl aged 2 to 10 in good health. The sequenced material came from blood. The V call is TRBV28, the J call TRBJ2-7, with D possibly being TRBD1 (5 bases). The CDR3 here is CASGPWTSEQYF. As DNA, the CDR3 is TGTGCCAGCGGGCCTTGGACATCCGAGCAGTACTTC.